Following are 27 T cell receptor beta chains from one sample sequenced in a study of blood T cells in healthy people across ages. A second PCR, run for about 7 to 11 cycles, used a sample-barcoded 5' primer plus a J-beta primer mix. TCRdb reprocessed the 5' RACE reads with MiXCR, giving one entry per CDR3 protein. The table includes about 730,000 distinct CDR3 sequences, 35% to 45% detected once. The specimen sequenced was blood. The receptors here all came from a woman aged 55 to 70 in good health.

The gene calls are TRBV9 and TRBJ2-1; D ambiguous. Germline V gene sequence: CDR1 SGDLS, CDR2 YYNGEE. V lost 4 bases and J 4 bases, leaving 12 bases between the germline ends. The CDR3 loop spans 14 amino acids. The CDR3 DNA reads TGTGCCAGCAGCAATACCGCCGGGTACAATGAGCAGTTCTTC. Translated, it gives CASSNTAGYNEQFF.

The rearrangement joins TRBV30 to TRBJ2-5, with 10 bases lining up with TRBD1. Germline CDR1 GTSNPN, CDR2 SVGIG (reference sequence). There are 12 residues in the CDR3. The trim removed 8 bases at V and 5 bases at J, leaving 5 bases unmatched. CDR3 DNA sequence: TGTGCCGGACTGACAGGGGGCGAGACCCAGTACTTC. Residues: CAGLTGGETQYF.

This rearrangement joins TRBV7-2 to TRBJ1-4; 8 bases align to TRBD1. Looked up from germline, CDR1 is SGHTA and CDR2 is FQGNSA. The CDR3 spans 15 residues. V trimming: 5 bases; J trimming: 3 bases; junction bases outside the gene matches: 5. This chain's CDR3 is CASSLQGGPNEKLFF. CDR3 DNA sequence: TGTGCCAGCAGCCTACAGGGGGGTCCTAATGAAAAACTGTTTTTT.

The chain couples TRBV13 to TRBJ2-5; 8 nucleotides match TRBD2. V shed 4 bases and J 11 bases; nucleotides not matched to a gene: 21. Germline values: CDR1 PRHDT, CDR2 FYEKMQ (reference sequence). The CDR3 extends over 17 amino acids. CDR3 coding DNA: TGTGCCAGCAGCTCGGAACGGTGGCGGGGGGATTACAATGAGCAGTACTTC. It yields the protein CASSSERWRGDYNEQYF.

The CDR3 sequence: CATGGEGETQFF. CDR3 in DNA: TGTGCCACCGGCGGGGAGGGAGAGACCCAGTTCTTC. This rearrangement joins TRBV24-1 to TRBJ2-1; TRBD2 matches at 7 bases. The germline gives CDR1 KGHDR, CDR2 SFDVKD. CDR3 size: 12 residues. Unmatched junction bases numbered 11, after V lost 9 bases and J lost 13 bases.

The chain joins TRBV6-5 to TRBJ1-1; maybe TRBD1 (5 bases). Germline V gene lookup returns CDR1 MNHEY and CDR2 SVGAGI. The CDR3 consists of 14 residues. The V end was cut by 2 bases, the J end by 5 bases, with 12 bases between. DNA for the CDR3: TGTGCCAGCAGTTACGCGTCCCCAGGGACTGAAGCTTTCTTT. As protein: CASSYASPGTEAFF.

The rearrangement links TRBV18 to TRBJ2-5, with D unclear. The CDR3 is made up of 13 amino acids. Per germline, CDR1 KGHSH and CDR2 LQKENI. Trimming removed 3 bases at V and 1 base at J, with 6 bases between. In DNA form, the CDR3 reads TGTGCCAGCTCACCGCCTTTCCAAGAGACCCAGTACTTC. It encodes CASSPPFQETQYF. The full variable domain, in which reference TRBV18 and TRBJ2-5 provide the parts outside the CDR3, is NAGVMQNPRHLVRRRGQEARLRCSPMKGHSHVYWYRQLPEEGLKFMVYLQKENIIDESGMPKERFSAEFPKEGPSILRIQQVVRGDSAAYFCASSPPFQETQYFGPGTRLLVL.

The CDR3, as DNA: TGCAGTGCTAGACTCCCCGGGAGTCCCTATGGCTACACCTTC. It specifies CSARLPGSPYGYTF. J is TRBJ1-2 and V is TRBV20-1; the D is unclear. Per the germline V gene, CDR1 is DFQATT and CDR2 is SNEGSKA (reference sequence). The CDR3 runs 14 residues. V was cut by 2 bases and J by 4 bases, with 14 bases left in between.

Concerning this clonotype: This may be a read error: a much more frequent sequence differs by one nucleotide. V gene TRBV29-1 combines with J gene TRBJ2-1; 15 bases agree with TRBD2. Germline CDR1 SQVTM, CDR2 ANQGSEA. There are 14 residues in the CDR3. The DNA of the CDR3 is TGCGGCGCCCTGGGACTAGCGGGAGGTGATGAGCAGTTCTTC. This codes for CGALGLAGGDEQFF.

CDR3 bases: TGTGCCAGCAGCTTAGCGAGGAAAAGCGGCGAGCAGTACTTC. It translates to CASSLARKSGEQYF. This chain connects TRBV7-2 to TRBJ2-5; perhaps TRBD2 as D (5 bases). The J call may be incorrect, as the DNA end agrees better with TRBJ2-7. The CDR3 sequence is 14 residues long. Germline V CDR1 and CDR2: SGHTA, FQGNSA.

This chain joins TRBV20-1 and TRBJ2-1; no reliable D call. Germline V gene sequence: CDR1 DFQATT, CDR2 SNEGSKA (reference sequence). Trimming took off 1 base at V and 9 bases at J, with 13 bases between the two ends. CDR3 length equals 13 residues. CDR3 amino acids: CSARAPGATEQFF. The CDR3 bases are TGCAGTGCTAGAGCCCCTGGTGCCACTGAGCAGTTCTTC.

Worth noting for this clonotype: This sequence may be a read error, since a much larger clone differs from it by one base. CDR3: CASSQDVASRGETQYF. Here the CDR3 DNA reads TGTGCCAGCAGCCAAGATGTGGCAAGCCGGGGGGAGACCCAGTACTTC. The chain joins TRBV4-2 to TRBJ2-5; D might be TRBD2 (6 bases). This CDR3 spans 16 amino acids. Trimming took off 0 bases at V and 5 bases at J, with 16 bases between the two ends. Germline lookup yields CDR1 LGHNA and CDR2 YNFKEQ.

The genes are TRBV12-3 or TRBV12-4 and TRBJ2-7; 10 nucleotides agree with TRBD2. The CDR3 consists of 14 residues. Trimming cost V 7 bases and J 9 bases; bases outside gene matches: 12. DNA of the CDR3: TGTGCCAGCAACACCTGGGCTAGCGGGGGTGTGCAGTACTTC. As protein: CASNTWASGGVQYF.

This clonotype was recorded at least ten times. The chain joins TRBV6-2 or TRBV6-3 to TRBJ2-3, with 10 nucleotides matching TRBD2. This CDR3 contains 18 residues. The germline gives CDR1 MNHEY, CDR2 SVGEGT. J lost 5 bases, V lost 6 bases, and 17 bases had no gene match. The CDR3 DNA is TGTGCCAGCAGCCCAATCCCACGTCTAGCGGGAGAAATAGATACGCAGTATTTT. Its translation is CASSPIPRLAGEIDTQYF.

This clonotype was seen ten or more times. V and J are TRBV12-3 or TRBV12-4 and TRBJ1-2; perhaps TRBD1 as D (6 bases). The CDR3 has 12 amino acids. The ends were cut back, 3 bases at V and 7 bases at J, with 9 bases in the middle. The CDR3 DNA sequence: TGTGCCAGCAGTTTGGGGGGCCCTGGCTACACCTTC. Protein: CASSLGGPGYTF.

The J gene is TRBJ1-2, the V gene TRBV14; weak D call: TRBD1 (5 bases). Trimming shortened V by 0 bases and J by 2 bases, and 16 bases separated the two germline ends. The V gene's germline CDR1 is SGHDN and CDR2 FVKESK. The CDR3 contains 17 residues. The chain's CDR3 is CASSQDGARYRNYGYTF. The CDR3, as DNA: TGTGCCAGCAGCCAAGACGGAGCCAGGTACAGGAACTATGGCTACACCTTC.

The rearrangement joins TRBV6-2 or TRBV6-3 to TRBJ1-2; D perhaps matches TRBD1 (6 bases). With 0 bases removed from V and 2 bases from J, the gap between germline ends came to 10 bases. The CDR3 has 15 amino acids. Germline CDR1 reads MNHEY; CDR2 reads SVGEGT. The CDR3 DNA reads as TGTGCCAGCAGTTACTCCTGGACAGCGAACTATGGCTACACCTTC. Amino acid sequence: CASSYSWTANYGYTF.

This clonotype came up many times. This chain links TRBV27 with TRBJ2-3; perhaps D is TRBD1 or TRBD2 (5 bases each). The V end was cut by 8 bases, the J end by 6 bases, with 12 bases between. Per germline, CDR1 MNHEY and CDR2 SMNVEV (reference sequence). This CDR3 region has 12 residues. The CDR3 loop reads CASWRGEDTQYF. DNA for the CDR3: TGTGCCAGCTGGCGAGGGGAGGATACGCAGTATTTT.

The chain employs TRBV12-3 or TRBV12-4 and TRBJ2-3, with D perhaps TRBD2 (6 bases). The germline V and J ends were trimmed by 5 bases and 4 bases, with 19 bases remaining between them. The CDR3 runs 16 residues. The CDR3 spells CASSRSGRSSADTQYF. The CDR3 bases are TGTGCCAGCAGTCGCTCCGGGCGCTCTAGCGCAGATACGCAGTATTTT.

The chain uses TRBV28 and TRBJ1-1; D call uncertain. CDR1 and CDR2 from the germline V gene are MDHEN and SYDVKM. CDR3 length: 15 amino acids. V lost 5 bases and J 5 bases, leaving 18 bases between the germline ends. In nucleotides, the CDR3 is TGTGCCAGCAGTATAAGAAAGGGAAAGTCGACTGAAGCTTTCTTT. It yields the protein CASSIRKGKSTEAFF. The whole variable domain, filled in from reference TRBV28 and TRBJ1-1, reads DVKVTQSSRYLVKRTGEKVFLECVQDMDHENMFWYRQDPGLGLRLIYFSYDVKMKEKGDIPEGYSVSREKKERFSLILESASTNQTSMYLCASSIRKGKSTEAFFGQGTRLTVV.

The rearrangement links TRBV7-2 to TRBJ2-1; 8 positions match TRBD1. Germline CDR1 reads SGHTA; CDR2 reads FQGNSA. V lost 7 bases, J lost 4 bases, and 9 bases stayed unmatched. This CDR3 contains 15 residues. Here the CDR3 reads CASMPGQGVYNEQFF. In nucleotides, the CDR3 is TGTGCCAGCATGCCCGGACAGGGCGTATACAATGAGCAGTTCTTC.

In regard to this clonotype: A read error may produce the germline difference seen at one junction end. The chain carries TRBV5-1 and TRBJ2-2; TRBD2 is a possible D gene (6 bases). The CDR3 contains 15 residues. Germline CDR1 reads SGHRS; CDR2 reads YFSETQ. CDR3 nucleotides: TGCGCCAGCAGCCGCAGTACACCGAACACCGGGGAGGTGTTTTTT. Residues: CASSRSTPNTGEVFF.

This clonotype was counted a few times. This sequence joins TRBV7-2 and TRBJ2-7; a weak D match, TRBD2 (5 bases). Germline CDR1 reads SGHTA; CDR2 reads FQGNSA. The CDR3 consists of 14 residues. V dropped 5 bases and J dropped 0 bases, with 11 bases sitting between them. The CDR3, as DNA: TGTGCCAGCAGCCGGGGATATAACTCCTACGAGCAGTACTTC. Translation gives CASSRGYNSYEQYF.

The chain recombines TRBV20-1 with TRBJ2-1; TRBD2 agrees at 7 bases. This CDR3 comprises 16 residues. After removal of 6 bases from V and 3 bases from J, the junction contained 14 bases not matched to a gene. The V gene's germline CDR1 is DFQATT and CDR2 SNEGSKA (reference sequence). The CDR3 region has the DNA TGCAGTGCCCGCCTTCCGGGGCGGGGGAGCTACAATGAGCAGTTCTTC. Its translation: CSARLPGRGSYNEQFF.

This chain joins TRBV5-1 and TRBJ2-4; D is undetermined. Judging by the DNA end, TRBJ2-7 fits better; the J call may be wrong. This CDR3 contains 11 residues. Germline V CDR1 and CDR2: SGHRS, YFSETQ. The chain's CDR3 is CASALRDEQYF. The CDR3 DNA reads TGCGCCAGCGCCCTTCGAGACGAGCAGTACTTC.

The table lists this clonotype with a count of one. J is TRBJ2-3 and V is TRBV2; D is possibly TRBD1 or TRBD2 (5 bases each). The CDR3 spans 14 residues. The ends were cut back, 8 bases at V and 0 bases at J, with 12 bases in the middle. In germline, CDR1 is SNHLY, CDR2 FYNNEI. The CDR3: CASPGRSSTDTQYF. CDR3 coding DNA: TGTGCCAGCCCAGGGAGATCTAGCACAGATACGCAGTATTTT.

As concerns this clonotype: At one boundary the junction diverges from the germline segment, which might be a read error. This chain connects TRBV3-1 to TRBJ2-1, with 9 positions matching TRBD2. This CDR3 spans 17 amino acids. CDR1 LGHDT and CDR2 YNNKEL come from the germline V gene (reference sequence). The CDR3 DNA reads TGTGCCAGCAGCCAAGATTTAGCGGGGGTTTCGGGCGGGGAGCTGTTCTTC. It codes for CASSQDLAGVSGGELFF.